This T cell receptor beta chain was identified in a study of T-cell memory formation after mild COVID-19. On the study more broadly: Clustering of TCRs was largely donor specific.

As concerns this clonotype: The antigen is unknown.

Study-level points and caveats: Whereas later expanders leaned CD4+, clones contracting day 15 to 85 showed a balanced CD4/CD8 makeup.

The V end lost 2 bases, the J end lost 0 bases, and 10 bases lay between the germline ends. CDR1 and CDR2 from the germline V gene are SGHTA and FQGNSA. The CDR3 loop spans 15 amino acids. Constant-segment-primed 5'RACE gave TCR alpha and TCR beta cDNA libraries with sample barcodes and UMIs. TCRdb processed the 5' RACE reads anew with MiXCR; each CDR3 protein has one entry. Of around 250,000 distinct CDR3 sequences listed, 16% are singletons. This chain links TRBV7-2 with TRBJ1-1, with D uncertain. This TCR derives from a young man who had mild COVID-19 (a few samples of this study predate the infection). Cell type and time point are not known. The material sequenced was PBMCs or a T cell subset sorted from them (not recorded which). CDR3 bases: TGTGCCAGCAGCTTATTTGTGCCTGTGAACACTGAAGCTTTCTTT. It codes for CASSLFVPVNTEAFF. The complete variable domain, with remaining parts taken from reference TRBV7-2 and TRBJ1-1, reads GAGVSQSPSNKVTEKGKDVELRCDPISGHTALYWYRQSLGQGLEFLIYFQGNSAPDKSGLPSDRFSAERTGGSVSTLTIQRTQQEDSAVYLCASSLFVPVNTEAFFGQGTRLTVV.